These 12 T cell receptor beta chains were all obtained from the same sample, sequenced in a study of blood T cell repertoires in COVID-19 (dated by TCRdb to 2020 to 2021). To prepare the library, the immunoSEQ multiplex PCR assay was applied. TCRdb's version of the immuneACCESS table is confined to in-frame rearrangements and falls short of the full clone set. An unresolved V gene accounts for under half of the shortfall where checked; the remainder is of unknown origin. In this sample the table shows 250,000 or so clones, about 87% of which occur a single time. Around 1% of the sample is in the top ten clones. Sample: PBMCs or T cells enriched from blood (not recorded which). The receptors were sampled from a man between 45 and 60 years old who had been exposed to COVID-19.

The chain combines TRBV19 with TRBJ2-5; 9 bases agree with TRBD1. The V segment lost 5 bases and the J segment 4 bases; nucleotides outside the gene matches: 2. The CDR3 is 13 residues long. The germline V gene encodes CDR1 LNHDA and CDR2 SQIVND (reference sequence). As DNA, the CDR3 is TGTGCCAGTAGTGCGGACAGGGGAGAGACCCAGTACTTC. This sequence encodes CASSADRGETQYF.

The V call is TRBV18, the J call TRBJ1-5, with D possibly being TRBD1 (5 bases). Trimming removed 6 bases at V and 5 bases at J, with 11 bases between. The germline gives CDR1 KGHSH, CDR2 LQKENI. There are 13 residues in the CDR3. DNA for the CDR3: TGTGCCAGCTCGACGCAGGGTGATCAGCCCCAGCATTTT. Its protein is CASSTQGDQPQHF. Full variable domain (remainder filled in from reference TRBV18 and TRBJ1-5): NAGVMQNPRHLVRRRGQEARLRCSPMKGHSHVYWYRQLPEEGLKFMVYLQKENIIDESGMPKERFSAEFPKEGPSILRIQQVVRGDSAAYFCASSTQGDQPQHFGDGTRLSIL.

The chain combines TRBV5-6 with TRBJ1-5, with no clear D. Germline V gene lookup returns CDR1 SGHDT and CDR2 YYEEEE. This CDR3 region has 15 residues. V lost 4 bases and J lost 3, with 14 bases in between. CDR3 in amino acids: CASSRLGVTNQPQHF. DNA for the CDR3: TGTGCCAGCAGCCGCCTAGGTGTGACCAATCAGCCCCAGCATTTT.

This clone was seen once. The gene calls are TRBV18 and TRBJ1-2; tentative D call: TRBD1 (5 bases). The germline gives CDR1 KGHSH, CDR2 LQKENI. The CDR3 sequence is 13 residues long. Trimming pared 3 bases from V and 7 bases from J, leaving 12 bases between. CDR3 DNA: TGTGCCAGCTCACCGGATGGGCAGGGTGGCTACACCTTC. Protein sequence: CASSPDGQGGYTF.

The V call is TRBV9, the J call TRBJ2-1; TRBD2 is a possible D gene (6 bases). The CDR3 runs 16 residues. Trimming left V 3 bases short and J 9 bases short, with 22 bases between. In germline, CDR1 is SGDLS, CDR2 YYNGEE. CDR3: CASSAGVLADSAEQFF. CDR3 DNA: TGTGCCAGCAGCGCGGGGGTCCTTGCAGATTCCGCTGAGCAGTTCTTC. Filled out from reference TRBV9 and TRBJ2-1, the complete variable domain reads DSGVTQTPKHLITATGQRVTLRCSPRSGDLSVYWYQQSLDQGLQFLIQYYNGEERAKGNILERFSAQQFPDLHSELNLSSLELGDSALYFCASSAGVLADSAEQFFGPGTRLTVL.

The chain joins TRBV18 to TRBJ2-3, with unresolved D. Trimming removed 3 bases at V and 1 base at J, with 17 bases between. Germline V CDR1 and CDR2: KGHSH, LQKENI. This CDR3 is 17 amino acids long. CDR3 residues: CASSPFNTVIGTDTQYF. The CDR3 DNA reads TGTGCCAGCTCACCCTTTAATACGGTAATTGGCACAGATACGCAGTATTTT.

The chain employs TRBV5-6 and TRBJ2-5, with D uncertain. The CDR3 length is 15 residues. The V and J ends lost 2 bases and 3 bases respectively, with 14 bases between them. The V gene's germline CDR1 is SGHDT and CDR2 YYEEEE. CDR3 amino acids: CASSFLISGEETQYF. Here the CDR3 DNA reads TGTGCCAGCAGCTTCTTGATCTCCGGAGAAGAGACCCAGTACTTC.

This chain uses TRBV19 with TRBJ1-1; D is perhaps TRBD1 (6 bases). The CDR3 covers 14 residues. Trimming shortened V by 2 bases and J by 5 bases, and 12 bases separated the two germline ends. From germline, CDR1 is LNHDA and CDR2 SQIVND (reference sequence). In DNA, the CDR3 is TGTGCCAGTAGTATAAGGGGGATGAGGACTGAAGCTTTCTTT. Amino acids: CASSIRGMRTEAFF.

This clone was observed a single time. The rearrangement links TRBV5-5 to TRBJ1-4; TRBD1 agrees at 7 bases. From germline, CDR1 is SGHKS and CDR2 YYEKEE (reference sequence). J lost 10 bases, V lost 4 bases, and 19 bases had no gene match. The CDR3 spans 17 residues. CDR3: CASSPEGATGIFGKLFF. The CDR3 DNA is TGTGCCAGCAGCCCGGAGGGGGCCACAGGGATCTTCGGAAAACTGTTTTTT.

The chain has TRBV7-9 and TRBJ2-5, with 7 bases aligning to TRBD1. The germline CDR1 and CDR2 sequences are SEHNR and FQNEAQ (reference sequence). Germline trimming cut 4 bases from V and 4 bases from J; bases unmatched to any gene: 9. The CDR3 runs to 15 residues. Here the CDR3 reads CASSSTRYRGETQYF. CDR3 DNA sequence: TGTGCCAGCAGCTCAACTCGTTACAGGGGAGAGACCCAGTACTTC.

The chain couples TRBV30 to TRBJ1-3; D is unclear. Trimming removed 0 bases from V and 7 bases from J, with 10 bases in between. Germline CDR1 GTSNPN, CDR2 SVGIG (reference sequence). This CDR3 is built from 13 residues. CDR3 sequence (DNA): TGTGCCTGGAGTGTCAAAACTAGGAACACCATATATTTT. Its translation is CAWSVKTRNTIYF. The full variable domain, rest sourced from reference TRBV30 and TRBJ1-3, is SQTIHQWPATLVQPVGSPLSLECTVEGTSNPNLYWYRQAAGRGLQLLFYSVGIGQISSEVPQNLSASRPQDRQFILSSKKLLLSDSGFYLCAWSVKTRNTIYFGEGSWLTVV.

This chain links TRBV2 with TRBJ1-2; 7 nucleotides line up with TRBD1. The CDR3 sequence is 15 residues long. CDR1 SNHLY and CDR2 FYNNEI come from the germline V gene. V was pared by 3 bases and J by 8 bases, with 12 bases of the junction left unmatched. Here the CDR3 DNA reads TGTGCCAGCAGTGAGTGGGGACAGCCTTTGTGGGGCTACACCTTC. Translated: CASSEWGQPLWGYTF.